The table lists the clone carrying this T cell receptor (beta chain) with many counts. What it binds is not known. The data derive from a study of T cells after yellow fever vaccination. Overall study context: Those fractions that held only low numbers of cells were prepared using the SMART-Seq v4 Ultra Low Input RNA kit.

Trimming removed 6 bases from V and 7 bases from J; junction bases left unmatched: 7. The CDR3 runs to 15 residues. Germline-derived CDR1 and CDR2 are MNHEY and SVGEGT. The study, taken as a whole, reports: Researchers noted that a small share of clonotypes showed up in both CD4 and CD8 compartments.

TCR cDNA, made by 5'RACE template switching, carried an added universal primer site and UMIs. TCRdb re-analysed the 5' RACE reads in MiXCR, keeping a single row per CDR3 protein. Of 310,000 or so distinct CDR3 sequences listed, around 3.6% are singletons. The sequence was obtained from a man younger than 35 who received the YFV17D yellow fever vaccine. The rearrangement joins TRBV6-2 or TRBV6-3 to TRBJ2-1; TRBD2 aligns across 12 bases. The material sequenced was PBMCs, taken on the day of the yellow fever booster vaccination. Here the CDR3 reads CASSYPSGGANEQFF. DNA for the CDR3: TGTGCCAGCAGCTACCCTAGCGGGGGGGCAAATGAGCAGTTCTTC.